Listed below are T cell receptor beta chains from one sample, sequenced in a study of blood T cells in healthy people across ages. TCRdb reprocessed the 5' RACE reads with MiXCR, giving one entry per CDR3 protein. Among some 700,000 distinct CDR3 sequences, about 20% were seen once, and the ten largest hold 22%. The specimen was blood. Receptors were obtained from a man aged 65 to 85 in good health. Both conserved end residues are part of each CDR3. A D gene is named only where the DNA matches it firmly. Not all rows give a size; the values are once, few, many and, for expanded clones, a class.

J: TRBJ2-5; D: NA; V: TRBV28; size: NA; CDR3: CASSLGGGTGTQYF; DNA: TGTGCCAGCAGTTTGGGTGGGGGGACTGGGACCCAGTACTTC
J: TRBJ1-5; D: NA; V: TRBV19; size: few; CDR3: CARDLDGGNQPQHF; DNA: TGTGCCAGGGACCTCGATGGGGGCAATCAGCCCCAGCATTTT
J: TRBJ2-5; D: NA; V: TRBV3-1; size: few; CDR3: CASSQEVSRAQTQYF; DNA: TGTGCCAGCAGCCAAGAGGTTAGCAGGGCCCAGACCCAGTACTTC
J: TRBJ1-1; D: NA; V: TRBV12-3/TRBV12-4; size: NA; CDR3: CASSPQLYKNTEAFF; DNA: TGTGCCAGCAGTCCCCAGTTGTATAAAAACACTGAAGCTTTCTTT
J: TRBJ2-1; D: NA; V: TRBV7-9; size: once; CDR3: CASSTPLDSYNEQFF; DNA: TGTGCCAGCAGCACCCCGTTGGACAGCTACAATGAGCAGTTCTTC
J: TRBJ2-1; D: NA; V: TRBV29-1; size: many; CDR3: CSTEGSGGNEQFF; DNA: TGCAGCACGGAGGGTAGTGGTGGCAATGAGCAGTTCTTC
J: TRBJ1-1; D: NA; V: TRBV5-1; size: many; CDR3: CASSLDGLDTEAFF; DNA: TGTGCCAGCAGCTTGGATGGGTTGGACACTGAAGCTTTCTTT
J: TRBJ1-4; D: NA; V: TRBV25-1; size: NA; CDR3: CASRPGPTDEKLFF; DNA: TGTGCCAGCAGGCCCGGACCAACGGATGAAAAACTGTTTTTT
J: TRBJ1-4; D: NA; V: TRBV29-1; size: few; CDR3: CSVAGSLGSEKLFF; DNA: TGCAGCGTTGCAGGTTCCCTTGGGTCTGAAAAACTGTTTTTT
J: TRBJ2-7; D: NA; V: TRBV15; size: few; CDR3: CATSRDLRRTYEQYF; DNA: TGTGCCACCAGCAGAGATCTGAGAAGGACCTACGAGCAGTACTTC
J: TRBJ2-7; D: NA; V: TRBV20-1; size: many; CDR3: CSAQTDYEQYF; DNA: TGCAGTGCTCAGACGGACTACGAGCAGTACTTC
J: TRBJ2-3; D: TRBD2; V: TRBV20-1; size: NA; CDR3: CSGPGTSGDTQYF; DNA: TGCAGTGGCCCCGGGACTAGCGGAGATACGCAGTATTTT
J: TRBJ1-1; D: NA; V: TRBV10-3; size: NA; CDR3: CAISDPGQDTEAFF; DNA: TGTGCCATCAGTGATCCAGGGCAGGACACTGAAGCTTTCTTT
J: TRBJ2-3; D: NA; V: TRBV6-6; size: NA; CDR3: CASSQRRATDTQYF; DNA: TGTGCCAGCAGTCAGAGACGGGCCACAGATACGCAGTATTTT
J: TRBJ2-7; D: NA; V: TRBV6-5; size: NA; CDR3: CASKTGTGEQYF; DNA: TGTGCCAGCAAAACAGGGACGGGGGAGCAGTACTTC
J: TRBJ2-1; D: NA; V: TRBV7-2; size: many; CDR3: CASSLAGLNNEQFF; DNA: TGTGCCAGCAGCTTAGCGGGGTTAAACAATGAGCAGTTCTTC
J: TRBJ2-3; D: NA; V: TRBV20-1; size: many; CDR3: CSAKAGTDTQYF; DNA: TGCAGTGCTAAAGCTGGGACAGATACGCAGTATTTT
J: TRBJ2-5; D: NA; V: TRBV6-6; size: few; CDR3: CASSSGGVFQETQYF; DNA: TGTGCCAGCAGTTCCGGAGGGGTCTTCCAAGAGACCCAGTACTTC
J: TRBJ2-3; D: NA; V: TRBV4-1; size: NA; CDR3: CASSQDLQSPDTQYF; DNA: TGCGCCAGCAGCCAAGACCTCCAGAGCCCAGATACGCAGTATTTT
J: TRBJ1-2; D: TRBD1; V: TRBV29-1; size: few; CDR3: CSAPRQGDYGYTF; DNA: TGCAGCGCTCCGAGACAGGGAGACTATGGCTACACCTTC
J: TRBJ1-2; D: TRBD1; V: TRBV3-1; size: NA; CDR3: CASSRWDRPTTDYGYTF; DNA: TGTGCCAGCAGCCGTTGGGACAGACCCACCACCGACTATGGCTACACCTTC
J: TRBJ2-6; D: NA; V: TRBV12-3/TRBV12-4; size: few; CDR3: CASSLARPSGANVLTF; DNA: TGTGCCAGCAGTTTAGCGCGTCCATCTGGGGCCAACGTCCTGACTTTC
J: TRBJ1-2; D: TRBD1; V: TRBV25-1; size: few; CDR3: CASTPGQDYYGYTF; DNA: TGTGCCAGCACTCCGGGACAGGATTATTATGGCTACACCTTC
J: TRBJ2-1; D: NA; V: TRBV7-8; size: NA; CDR3: CASSQDPNEQFF; DNA: TGTGCCAGCAGCCAAGACCCAAATGAGCAGTTCTTC
J: TRBJ2-7; D: NA; V: TRBV20-1; size: NA; CDR3: CSAYGPLDYEQYF; DNA: TGCAGTGCTTACGGGCCCCTCGATTACGAGCAGTACTTC
J: TRBJ2-4; D: TRBD2; V: TRBV28; size: NA; CDR3: CASIHARGGHVDPGKNIQYF; DNA: TGTGCCAGCATCCATGCCCGGGGGGGCCACGTGGATCCCGGGAAAAACATTCAGTACTTC
J: TRBJ1-2; D: NA; V: TRBV29-1; size: few; CDR3: CSVRFRGRGYTF; DNA: TGCAGCGTAAGGTTCAGGGGCCGTGGCTACACCTTC
J: TRBJ2-2; D: NA; V: TRBV29-1; size: few; CDR3: CSAPSGTGELFF; DNA: TGCAGCGCCCCTTCAGGGACCGGGGAGCTGTTTTTT
J: TRBJ2-1; D: TRBD2; V: TRBV7-9; size: NA; CDR3: CASSPRSSGRAYNEQFF; DNA: TGTGCCAGCAGCCCTCGGAGTAGCGGGAGGGCCTACAATGAGCAGTTCTTC
J: TRBJ1-3; D: NA; V: TRBV18; size: few; CDR3: CASSQNSGNTIYF; DNA: TGTGCCAGCTCACAAAACTCTGGAAACACCATATATTTT
J: TRBJ1-5; D: TRBD1; V: TRBV3-1; size: NA; CDR3: CASSITGGAEPQHF; DNA: TGTGCCAGCAGCATCACAGGGGGCGCGGAGCCCCAGCATTTT
J: TRBJ1-5; D: NA; V: TRBV6-6; size: NA; CDR3: CATTELNQPQHF; DNA: TGTGCCACCACAGAACTCAATCAGCCCCAGCATTTT
J: TRBJ2-7; D: NA; V: TRBV6-5; size: few; CDR3: CASRRQFTASYEQYF; DNA: TGTGCCAGCAGGCGACAGTTCACGGCGAGTTACGAGCAGTACTTC
J: TRBJ2-7; D: NA; V: TRBV3-1; size: NA; CDR3: CASSHGTAREQYF; DNA: TGTGCCAGCAGCCACGGGACTGCGAGGGAGCAGTACTTC
J: TRBJ2-5; D: TRBD2; V: TRBV29-1; size: NA; CDR3: CSVVRSGGPQETQYF; DNA: TGCAGCGTTGTCAGGTCGGGGGGGCCCCAAGAGACCCAGTACTTC
J: TRBJ1-2; D: TRBD1; V: TRBV12-3/TRBV12-4; size: NA; CDR3: CASSRDSNNYGYTF; DNA: TGTGCCAGCAGTCGGGACAGCAATAACTATGGCTACACCTTC
J: TRBJ1-2; D: NA; V: TRBV14; size: few; CDR3: CASSRSGGYTF; DNA: TGTGCCAGCAGCCGTAGCGGGGGCTACACCTTC
J: TRBJ2-7; D: NA; V: TRBV5-1; size: NA; CDR3: CASSLDGTAAYEQYF; DNA: TGCGCCAGCAGCTTGGACGGGACGGCCGCATACGAGCAGTACTTC
J: TRBJ2-2; D: NA; V: TRBV3-1; size: NA; CDR3: CASSQDHGGRYDELFF; DNA: TGTGCCAGCAGCCAAGATCACGGGGGCCGATACGATGAGCTGTTTTTT
J: TRBJ2-3; D: TRBD2; V: TRBV20-1; size: few; CDR3: CSAKTSGRYTDTQYF; DNA: TGCAGTGCCAAAACTAGCGGCCGATACACAGATACGCAGTATTTT
J: TRBJ2-7; D: TRBD1; V: TRBV6-6; size: NA; CDR3: CASSQRTGYYEQYF; DNA: TGTGCCAGCAGTCAAAGGACAGGATACTACGAGCAGTACTTC
J: TRBJ1-5; D: NA; V: TRBV7-8; size: few; CDR3: CASSPERSSNQPQHF; DNA: TGTGCCAGCAGCCCGGAGCGGTCTAGCAATCAGCCCCAGCATTTT
J: TRBJ2-4; D: TRBD2; V: TRBV4-1; size: many; CDR3: CASSQDVRLAVLAKNIQYF; DNA: TGCGCCAGCAGCCAAGATGTACGACTAGCGGTTCTAGCCAAAAACATTCAGTACTTC
J: TRBJ1-4; D: NA; V: TRBV11-2; size: NA; CDR3: CASSLVPYEKLFF; DNA: TGTGCCAGCAGCTTAGTCCCCTATGAAAAACTGTTTTTT
J: TRBJ2-2; D: NA; V: TRBV14; size: NA; CDR3: CASSLGPSRTGELFF; DNA: TGTGCCAGCAGCCTGGGACCCTCGAGGACCGGGGAGCTGTTTTTT
J: TRBJ1-1; D: NA; V: TRBV5-1; size: few; CDR3: CASSLLSGTDTEAFF; DNA: TGCGCCAGCAGCTTGCTGTCAGGAACGGACACTGAAGCTTTCTTT
J: TRBJ1-2; D: TRBD1; V: TRBV20-1; size: many; CDR3: CSAEDRLRGNYGYTF; DNA: TGCAGTGCTGAGGACAGGTTAAGGGGAAACTATGGCTACACCTTC
J: TRBJ1-4; D: NA; V: TRBV5-1; size: many; CDR3: CASRGGGNEKLFF; DNA: TGCGCCAGCAGAGGAGGAGGTAACGAAAAACTGTTTTTT
J: TRBJ2-3; D: NA; V: TRBV13; size: few; CDR3: CASSSQARDPTDTQYF; DNA: TGTGCCAGCAGCTCCCAGGCGCGGGACCCCACAGATACGCAGTATTTT
J: TRBJ2-6; D: NA; V: TRBV30; size: few; CDR3: CASSSGKAANVLTF; DNA: TGTGCCTCCTCTTCGGGGAAGGCCGCCAACGTCCTGACTTTC
J: TRBJ2-5; D: NA; V: TRBV2; size: NA; CDR3: CASNFGARSSFETQYF; DNA: TGTGCCAGCAATTTCGGGGCTCGTTCCAGTTTCGAGACCCAGTACTTC
J: TRBJ2-5; D: TRBD1; V: TRBV12-3/TRBV12-4; size: NA; CDR3: CASRRTGGETQYF; DNA: TGTGCCAGCAGGCGGACAGGCGGGGAGACCCAGTACTTC
J: TRBJ2-1; D: NA; V: TRBV7-2; size: NA; CDR3: CASSLGGKIYNEQFF; DNA: TGTGCCAGCAGCTTAGGGGGCAAGATCTACAATGAGCAGTTCTTC
J: TRBJ1-2; D: NA; V: TRBV6-6; size: many; CDR3: CASSILMGGYTF; DNA: TGTGCCAGCAGTATATTGATGGGTGGCTACACCTTC
J: TRBJ2-7; D: NA; V: TRBV6-2/TRBV6-3; size: few; CDR3: CASSSNSASYEQYF; DNA: TGTGCCAGCAGTTCAAACTCGGCCTCCTACGAGCAGTACTTC
J: TRBJ1-2; D: TRBD1; V: TRBV7-9; size: NA; CDR3: CASSTPGQSYGYTF; DNA: TGTGCCAGCAGTACACCGGGACAGAGTTATGGCTACACCTTC